This note documents a single T cell receptor beta chain sequence. The antigen is unknown. The CDR3 length is 12 residues. V was shortened by 3 bases and J by 7 bases, with 9 bases between the two germline ends. Assay: immunoSEQ multiplex PCR; the TCRdb copy retains only in-frame clones and omits some. This table holds approximately 130,000 clones, about 88% found once. The data were taken from a study of T cell responses to AZD1222 COVID-19 vaccine. Overall study results and limits: Spike-specific TCRs gained breadth and depth after people received two AZD1222 doses.

The sequenced sample was peripheral blood, obtained on day 0 of AZD1222 vaccination. This TCR was sampled from an adult in good health. This chain uses TRBV12-3 or TRBV12-4 with TRBJ1-2, with D possibly being TRBD1 (6 bases). The CDR3 sequence is CASSLGGAGYTF. Written as DNA, the CDR3 is TGTGCCAGCAGTTTGGGGGGGGCTGGCTACACCTTC.